A selection of T cell receptor beta chains follows, all from one sample in a study of blood T cells in healthy people across ages. In TCRdb, the 5' RACE reads were re-called with MiXCR into one record per CDR3 protein. The data hold about 940,000 distinct CDR3 sequences, with roughly 48% observed a single time. Sequencing was performed on blood. These receptors originate from a man aged 25 to 45 in good health. The CDR3 runs from the conserved cysteine through the conserved F or W. D genes are given only for firm matches. Expanded clones are given a class, and other clones once, few, many or no size at all.

v_gene,len,abundance,j_gene,d_gene,CDR3nt,CDR3aa
TRBV15,15,.,TRBJ1-5,.,TGTGCCACCAGCAGAGATGGGAGAGGAAATCAGCCCCAGCATTTT,CATSRDGRGNQPQHF
TRBV7-8,15,.,TRBJ2-7,TRBD1,TGTGCCAGCAGCTTAGATGACAGGGGGCCCTACGAGCAGTACTTC,CASSLDDRGPYEQYF
TRBV13,16,few,TRBJ2-3,TRBD2,TGTGCCAGCAGCTTAGTTGGCGGGGGGGGCACAGATACGCAGTATTTT,CASSLVGGGGTDTQYF
TRBV27,13,many,TRBJ2-2,.,TGTGCCAGCAGTTTTACGCTAGCCGGGGAGCTGTTTTTT,CASSFTLAGELFF
TRBV4-1,17,.,TRBJ2-1,.,TGCGCCAGCAGCCGGGTTTCCGGGACTCATACTTACAATGAGCAGTTCTTC,CASSRVSGTHTYNEQFF
TRBV4-2,17,few,TRBJ2-3,TRBD2,TGTGCCAGCAGCCAAGATCCTAGGCGGGGGTTCACAGATACGCAGTATTTT,CASSQDPRRGFTDTQYF
TRBV20-1,14,.,TRBJ2-1,TRBD2,TGCAGTGCTAGAGATTTCGGCGGGGGGGCAGAGCAGTTCTTC,CSARDFGGGAEQFF
TRBV7-3,15,.,TRBJ2-3,TRBD2,TGTGCCAGCAGCTTACTAGCGGGGGGGTCAGATACGCAGTATTTT,CASSLLAGGSDTQYF
TRBV30,13,.,TRBJ2-7,TRBD2,TGTGCCTGGAGAGCCCGCGGGAGCTACGAGCAGTACTTC,CAWRARGSYEQYF
TRBV10-3,16,few,TRBJ2-2,.,TGTGCCATCAGTGCGAGTGGGGTGGGGGACACCGGGGAGCTGTTTTTT,CAISASGVGDTGELFF
TRBV4-2,16,.,TRBJ2-1,.,TGTGCCAGCAGCCAAGAGGGGCCCGGGGGGCGCTACGAGCAGTTCTTC,CASSQEGPGGRYEQFF
TRBV20-1,17,.,TRBJ2-7,TRBD2,TGCAGTGCTAGCGAGAGACTGGAAAGCGGGAGATACTACGAGCAGTACTTC,CSASERLESGRYYEQYF
TRBV20-1,17,.,TRBJ1-6,.,TGCAGTGCTAGAGTTCCAGGACGAGCTAACTATAATTCACCCCTCCACTTT,CSARVPGRANYNSPLHF
TRBV6-7,16,.,TRBJ2-1,TRBD2,TGTGCCAGCAGTCACCCTACTAGCGGGGGGTGCGATGAGCAGTTCTTC,CASSHPTSGGCDEQFF
TRBV5-1,14,.,TRBJ1-2,.,TGCGCCAGCAGCTTGGGAGGTAGGGCCTATGGCTACACCTTC,CASSLGGRAYGYTF
TRBV20-1,17,.,TRBJ2-7,TRBD2,TGCAGTGCTAGAGATCCAGCGGGGGGAGTGTACTCCTACGAGCAGTACTTC,CSARDPAGGVYSYEQYF
TRBV18,14,.,TRBJ2-7,.,TGTGCCAGCTCCGAGCACAGGGACTCCTACGAGCAGTACTTC,CASSEHRDSYEQYF
TRBV20-1,15,.,TRBJ2-3,TRBD2,TGCAGTGCTAGAGACCGAACTAGCGGGAGGGATACGCAGTATTTT,CSARDRTSGRDTQYF
TRBV25-1,15,.,TRBJ1-2,TRBD1,TGTGCTAGCAGTGTTCCAGGGGGCGGCAACTATGGCTACACCTTC,CASSVPGGGNYGYTF
TRBV4-3,16,.,TRBJ2-7,.,TGCGCCAGCAGCCAGGTTGGAACAGACCTTCCCTACGGGCAGTACTTC,CASSQVGTDLPYGQYF
TRBV20-1,14,.,TRBJ2-7,TRBD1,TGCGGTGCTAGGAGGGGGACAGGGGGCGACGAGCAGTACTTC,CGARRGTGGDEQYF
TRBV6-1,17,.,TRBJ2-7,.,TGTGCCAGCAGCCTCCGTGGTAGCGGCACTGGCTCCTACGAGCAGTACTTC,CASSLRGSGTGSYEQYF
TRBV4-1,15,.,TRBJ2-1,.,TGCGCCAGCAGCCAAGGGGCCAGCTCCTACAATGAGCGGTTCTTC,CASSQGASSYNERFF